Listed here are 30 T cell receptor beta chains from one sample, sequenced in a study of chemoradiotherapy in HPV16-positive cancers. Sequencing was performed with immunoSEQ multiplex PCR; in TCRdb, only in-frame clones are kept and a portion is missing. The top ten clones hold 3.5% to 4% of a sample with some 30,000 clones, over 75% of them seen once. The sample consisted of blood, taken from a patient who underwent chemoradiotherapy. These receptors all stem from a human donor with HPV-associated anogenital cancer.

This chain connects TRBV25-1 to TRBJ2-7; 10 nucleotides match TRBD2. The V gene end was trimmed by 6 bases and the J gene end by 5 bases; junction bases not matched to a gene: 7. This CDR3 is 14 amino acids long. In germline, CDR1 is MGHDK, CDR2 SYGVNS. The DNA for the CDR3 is TGTGCCAGCAGGAGAGCGGGGGGGCGTAACGAGCAGTACTTC. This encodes CASRRAGGRNEQYF.

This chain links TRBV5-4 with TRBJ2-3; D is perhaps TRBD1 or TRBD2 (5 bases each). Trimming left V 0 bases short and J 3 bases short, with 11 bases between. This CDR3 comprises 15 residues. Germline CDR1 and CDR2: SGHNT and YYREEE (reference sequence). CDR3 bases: TGTGCCAGCAGCTTGGGACAGCGAGGGACAGATACGCAGTATTTT. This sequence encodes CASSLGQRGTDTQYF.

DNA of the CDR3: TGCAGCGTTGACACTAGCGGGGTTTACAATGAGCAGTTCTTC. Protein product: CSVDTSGVYNEQFF. This chain joins TRBV29-1 and TRBJ2-1; 10 bases map to TRBD2. This CDR3 contains 14 residues. V shed 3 bases, J shed 4 bases, and the junction held 3 bases outside the gene matches. From germline, CDR1 is SQVTM and CDR2 ANQGSEA.

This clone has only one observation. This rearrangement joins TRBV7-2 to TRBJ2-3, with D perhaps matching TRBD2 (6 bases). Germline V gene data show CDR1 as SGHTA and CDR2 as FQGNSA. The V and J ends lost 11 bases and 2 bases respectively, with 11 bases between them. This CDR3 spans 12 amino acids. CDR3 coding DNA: TGTGCCCGGGAGCGGTACACAGATACGCAGTATTTT. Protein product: CARERYTDTQYF.

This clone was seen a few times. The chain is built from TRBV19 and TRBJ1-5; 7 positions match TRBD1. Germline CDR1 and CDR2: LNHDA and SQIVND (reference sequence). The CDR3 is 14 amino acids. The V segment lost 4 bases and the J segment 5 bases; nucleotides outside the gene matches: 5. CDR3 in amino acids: CASSTGQVYQPQHF. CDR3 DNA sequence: TGTGCCAGTAGTACCGGACAGGTGTATCAGCCCCAGCATTTT.

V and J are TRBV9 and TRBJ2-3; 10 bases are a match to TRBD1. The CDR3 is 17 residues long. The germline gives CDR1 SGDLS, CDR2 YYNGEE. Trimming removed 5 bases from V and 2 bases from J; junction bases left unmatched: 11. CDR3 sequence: CASSNLRTGGTTDTQYF. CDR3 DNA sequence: TGTGCCAGCAGTAATCTACGGACAGGGGGTACCACAGATACGCAGTATTTT.

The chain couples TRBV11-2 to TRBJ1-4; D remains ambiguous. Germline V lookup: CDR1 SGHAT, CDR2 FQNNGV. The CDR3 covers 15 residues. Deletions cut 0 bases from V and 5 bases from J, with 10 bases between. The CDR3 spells CASSLDVGPNEKLFF. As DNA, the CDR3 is TGTGCCAGCAGCTTAGATGTGGGTCCCAATGAAAAACTGTTTTTT.

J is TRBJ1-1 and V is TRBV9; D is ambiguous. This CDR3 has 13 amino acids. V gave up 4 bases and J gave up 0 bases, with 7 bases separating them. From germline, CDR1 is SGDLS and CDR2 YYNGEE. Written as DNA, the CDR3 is TGTGCCAGCAGCCCGGGCTTGAACACTGAAGCTTTCTTT. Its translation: CASSPGLNTEAFF.

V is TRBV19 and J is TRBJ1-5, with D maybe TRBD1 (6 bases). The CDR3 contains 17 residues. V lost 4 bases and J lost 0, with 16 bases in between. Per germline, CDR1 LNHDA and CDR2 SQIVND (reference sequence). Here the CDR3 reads CASSTRTAVYSNQPQHF. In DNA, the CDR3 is TGTGCCAGTAGTACTCGGACAGCTGTCTATAGCAATCAGCCCCAGCATTTT.

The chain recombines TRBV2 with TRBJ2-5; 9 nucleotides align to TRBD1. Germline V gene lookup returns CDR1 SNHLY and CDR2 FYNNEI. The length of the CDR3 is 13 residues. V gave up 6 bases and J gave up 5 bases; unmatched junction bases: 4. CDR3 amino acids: CASRGTGTETQYF. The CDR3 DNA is TGTGCCAGCAGAGGGACAGGGACGGAGACCCAGTACTTC. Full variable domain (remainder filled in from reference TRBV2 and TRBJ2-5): EPEVTQTPSHQVTQMGQEVILRCVPISNHLYFYWYRQILGQKVEFLVSFYNNEISEKSEIFDDQFSVERPDGSNFTLKIRSTKLEDSAMYFCASRGTGTETQYFGPGTRLLVL.

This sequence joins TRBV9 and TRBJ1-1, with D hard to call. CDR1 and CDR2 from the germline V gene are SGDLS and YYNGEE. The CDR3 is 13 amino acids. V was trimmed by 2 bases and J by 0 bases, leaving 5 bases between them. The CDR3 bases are TGTGCCAGCAGCGTGGCGATGAACACTGAAGCTTTCTTT. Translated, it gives CASSVAMNTEAFF.

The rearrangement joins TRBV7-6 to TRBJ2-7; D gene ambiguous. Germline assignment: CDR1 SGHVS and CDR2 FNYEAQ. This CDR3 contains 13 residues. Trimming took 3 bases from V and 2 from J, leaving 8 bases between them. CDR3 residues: CASSFGDTYEQYF. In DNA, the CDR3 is TGTGCCAGCAGCTTCGGCGATACCTACGAGCAGTACTTC.

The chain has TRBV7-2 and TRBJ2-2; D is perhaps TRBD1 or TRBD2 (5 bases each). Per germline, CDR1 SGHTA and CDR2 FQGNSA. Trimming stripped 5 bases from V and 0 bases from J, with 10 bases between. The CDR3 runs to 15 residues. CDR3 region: CASSVGPTNTGELFF. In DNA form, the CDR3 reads TGTGCCAGCAGCGTGGGACCTACGAACACCGGGGAGCTGTTTTTT.

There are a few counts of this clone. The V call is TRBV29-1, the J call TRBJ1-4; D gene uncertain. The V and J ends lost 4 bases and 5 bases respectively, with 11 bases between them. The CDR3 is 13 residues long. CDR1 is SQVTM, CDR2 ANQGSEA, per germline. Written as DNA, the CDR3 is TGCAGCGTTGCTGGGTTGTCGAATGAAAAACTGTTTTTT. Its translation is CSVAGLSNEKLFF.

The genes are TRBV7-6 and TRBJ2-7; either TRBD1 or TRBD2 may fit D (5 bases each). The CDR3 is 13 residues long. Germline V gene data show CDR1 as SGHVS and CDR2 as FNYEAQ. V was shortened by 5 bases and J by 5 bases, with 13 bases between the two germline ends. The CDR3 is CASSGTGIHEQYF. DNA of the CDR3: TGTGCCAGCAGCGGGACGGGGATACACGAGCAGTACTTC. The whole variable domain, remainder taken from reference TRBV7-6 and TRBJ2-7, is GAGVSQSPRYKVTKRGQDVALRCDPISGHVSLYWYRQALGQGPEFLTYFNYEAQQDKSGLPNDRFSAERPEGSISTLTIQRTEQRDSAMYRCASSGTGIHEQYFGPGTRLTVT.

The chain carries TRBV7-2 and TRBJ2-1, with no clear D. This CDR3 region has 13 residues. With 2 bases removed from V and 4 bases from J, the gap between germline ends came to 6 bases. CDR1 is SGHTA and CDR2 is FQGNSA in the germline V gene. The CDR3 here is CASSLQDYNEQFF. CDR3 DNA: TGTGCCAGCAGCTTACAAGATTACAATGAGCAGTTCTTC.

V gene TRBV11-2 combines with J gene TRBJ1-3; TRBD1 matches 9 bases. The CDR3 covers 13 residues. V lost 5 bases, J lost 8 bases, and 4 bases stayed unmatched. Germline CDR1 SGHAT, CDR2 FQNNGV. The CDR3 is CASSIDRGDTIYF. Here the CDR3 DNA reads TGTGCCAGCAGCATCGACAGGGGGGACACCATATATTTT.

The CDR3 reads CATETGTGFYNEQFF. The CDR3 region has the DNA TGTGCCACCGAAACCGGGACAGGGTTCTACAATGAGCAGTTCTTC. This rearrangement joins TRBV10-3 to TRBJ2-1, with TRBD1 identical over 9 bases. Germline trimming cut 10 bases from V and 3 bases from J; bases unmatched to any gene: 10. Germline CDR1 is ENHRY and CDR2 is SYGVKD. The CDR3 extends over 15 amino acids.

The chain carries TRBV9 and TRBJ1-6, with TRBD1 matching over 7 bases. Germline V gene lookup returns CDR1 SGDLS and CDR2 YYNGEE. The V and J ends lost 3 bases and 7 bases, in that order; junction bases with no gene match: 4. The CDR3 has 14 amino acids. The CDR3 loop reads CASSDGTENSPLHF. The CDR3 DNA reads TGTGCCAGCAGCGATGGGACAGAGAATTCACCCCTCCACTTT.

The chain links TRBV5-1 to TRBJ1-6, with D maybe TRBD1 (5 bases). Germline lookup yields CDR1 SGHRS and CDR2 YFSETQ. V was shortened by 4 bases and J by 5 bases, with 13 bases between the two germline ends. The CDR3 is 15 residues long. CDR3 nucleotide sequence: TGCGCCAGCAGCCCCCGGGCGGGGGATAATTCACCCCTCCACTTT. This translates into CASSPRAGDNSPLHF.

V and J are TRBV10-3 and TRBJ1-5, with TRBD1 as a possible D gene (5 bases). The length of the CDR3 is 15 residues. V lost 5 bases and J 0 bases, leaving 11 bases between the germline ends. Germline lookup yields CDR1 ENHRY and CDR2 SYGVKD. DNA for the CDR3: TGTGCCATCAGTCCAACAGGCCTTAGCAATCAGCCCCAGCATTTT. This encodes CAISPTGLSNQPQHF.

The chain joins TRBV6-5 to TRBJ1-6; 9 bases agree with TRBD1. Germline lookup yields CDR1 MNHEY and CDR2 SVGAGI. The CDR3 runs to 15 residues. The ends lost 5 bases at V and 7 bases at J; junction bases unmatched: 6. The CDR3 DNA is TGTGCCAGCAGTGTGGGGGGACAGGGAAATTCACCCCTCCACTTT. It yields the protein CASSVGGQGNSPLHF.

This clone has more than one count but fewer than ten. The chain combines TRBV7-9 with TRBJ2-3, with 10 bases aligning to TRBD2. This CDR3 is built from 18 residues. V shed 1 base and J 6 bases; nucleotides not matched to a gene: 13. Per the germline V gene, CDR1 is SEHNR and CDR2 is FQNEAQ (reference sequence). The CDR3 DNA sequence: TGTGCCAGCAGCTTAGACGGGTCAGCGGGGGGGAGGGCGGATACGCAGTATTTT. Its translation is CASSLDGSAGGRADTQYF.

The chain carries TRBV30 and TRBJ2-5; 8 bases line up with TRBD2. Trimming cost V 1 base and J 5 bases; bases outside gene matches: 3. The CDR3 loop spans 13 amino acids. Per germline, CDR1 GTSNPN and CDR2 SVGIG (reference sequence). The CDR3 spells CAWSGTSWETQYF. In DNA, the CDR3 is TGTGCCTGGAGTGGGACTAGCTGGGAGACCCAGTACTTC.

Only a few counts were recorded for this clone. CDR3 DNA sequence: TGTGCCAGCAGCCAAGATGCTGGGCGGAGCTCCTACGAGCAGTACTTC. Translating it yields CASSQDAGRSSYEQYF. The chain uses TRBV4-2 and TRBJ2-7, with D uncertain. The CDR3 contains 16 residues. The germline V gene encodes CDR1 LGHNA and CDR2 YNFKEQ. Trimming cost V 0 bases and J 0 bases, with 12 bases left between them.

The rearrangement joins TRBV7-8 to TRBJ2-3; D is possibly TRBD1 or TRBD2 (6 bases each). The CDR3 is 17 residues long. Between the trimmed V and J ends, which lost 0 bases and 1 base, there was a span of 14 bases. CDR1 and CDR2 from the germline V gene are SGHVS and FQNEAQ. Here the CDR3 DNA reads TGTGCCAGCAGCTTAGCCCGGGGGCCGGCGGGCACAGATACGCAGTATTTT. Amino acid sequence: CASSLARGPAGTDTQYF.

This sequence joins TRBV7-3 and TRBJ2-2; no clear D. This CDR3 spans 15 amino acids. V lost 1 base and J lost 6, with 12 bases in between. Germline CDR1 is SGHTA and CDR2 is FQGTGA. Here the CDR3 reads CASSLNRGSAGELFF. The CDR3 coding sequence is TGTGCCAGCAGCTTAAATAGAGGAAGCGCCGGGGAGCTGTTTTTT.

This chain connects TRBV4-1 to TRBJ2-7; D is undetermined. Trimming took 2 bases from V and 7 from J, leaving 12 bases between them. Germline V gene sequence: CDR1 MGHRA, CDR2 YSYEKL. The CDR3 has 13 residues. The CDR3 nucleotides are TGCGCCAGCAGCCAATTACAAGGTCGGGAGCAGTACTTC. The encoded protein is CASSQLQGREQYF.

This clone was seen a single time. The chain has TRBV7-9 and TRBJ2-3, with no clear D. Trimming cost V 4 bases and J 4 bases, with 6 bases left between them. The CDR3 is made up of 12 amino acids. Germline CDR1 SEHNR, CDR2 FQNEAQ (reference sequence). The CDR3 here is CASSSLADTQYF. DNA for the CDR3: TGTGCCAGCAGCTCCCTGGCAGATACGCAGTATTTT.

The CDR3 region has the DNA TGTGCCAGCAGCGTTCGGGACGGAGGAAACACCATATATTTT. Its translation is CASSVRDGGNTIYF. The chain couples TRBV9 to TRBJ1-3, with D possibly TRBD1 on 5 matching bases. The CDR3 spans 14 residues. CDR1 is SGDLS, CDR2 YYNGEE, per germline. V shed 2 bases and J shed 4 bases, with 10 bases lying between them. The full variable domain, completed using reference TRBV9 and TRBJ1-3, is DSGVTQTPKHLITATGQRVTLRCSPRSGDLSVYWYQQSLDQGLQFLIQYYNGEERAKGNILERFSAQQFPDLHSELNLSSLELGDSALYFCASSVRDGGNTIYFGEGSWLTVV.